The table lists the clone carrying this TCR beta chain with many counts. This sample was taken from a study of T cells after yellow fever vaccination. Template switching with 5'RACE generated the TCR cDNA and added a universal primer site and UMIs. One entry per CDR3 protein results from TCRdb running MiXCR on the 5' RACE reads. The sample lists around 31,000 distinct CDR3 sequences, approximately 10% occurring once. Germline CDR1 reads ENHRY; CDR2 reads SYGVKD. V dropped 2 bases and J dropped 0 bases, with 14 bases sitting between them. The CDR3 has 18 residues. Study results and caveats: Reappearing after the booster were most of the clones from primary vaccination (around 95% CD4, around 90% CD8). Sorted memory subsets on day 0 showed almost all vaccine-responding clonotypes to be undetectable. Researchers cautioned that FACS-sorted repertoires could harbor abundant clonotypes contaminating from the bulk population.

Material: PBMCs, either bulk or a sorted T-cell subset (CD4+, CD8+, memory, or dextramer-sorted; not recorded which), obtained around 16 days after the first yellow fever vaccination. The TCR originated in a man younger than 30 who received the YFV17D yellow fever vaccine. This chain connects TRBV10-3 to TRBJ1-6; D is possibly TRBD1 (5 bases). The CDR3 nucleotides read TGTGCCATCAGTGAGATCCCGGCGGGACGCTCCTATAATTCACCCCTCCACTTT. Translated, it gives CAISEIPAGRSYNSPLHF.